This T cell receptor beta chain was documented in a study of beta chain features in type 1 diabetes. Study results and caveats: Moderate yet significant TCRB CDR3 shortening was seen in Type 1 diabetes patients in all four CD4+ subsets. Equally in patients and controls, PCR might preferentially amplify shorter templates. Patients with type 1 diabetes showed fewer VDJ junction insertions and more deletions.

Expressed TCRB transcripts were sequenced after all isolated RNA was converted to cDNA. Only in-frame clones appear in the TCRdb table, and some are missing; sequencing was by immunoSEQ multiplex PCR. This table has 300,000 to 400,000 clones, 7% to 10% appearing once. This clone was observed a handful of times. Its antigen remains unknown. Germline V lookup: CDR1 SGHRS, CDR2 YFSETQ. V was cut by 4 bases and J by 6 bases, with 13 bases left in between. The length of the CDR3 is 13 residues. The sequence was collected from a man between 25 and 39 years old with type 1 diabetes. V usage is TRBV5-1 and J usage is TRBJ1-2; D perhaps matches TRBD1 (5 bases). Sequencing was performed on central memory CD4+ T cells from blood. CDR3 region: CASSLPGGDGYTF. The CDR3 DNA is TGCGCCAGCAGCCTCCCCGGGGGGGATGGCTACACCTTC.